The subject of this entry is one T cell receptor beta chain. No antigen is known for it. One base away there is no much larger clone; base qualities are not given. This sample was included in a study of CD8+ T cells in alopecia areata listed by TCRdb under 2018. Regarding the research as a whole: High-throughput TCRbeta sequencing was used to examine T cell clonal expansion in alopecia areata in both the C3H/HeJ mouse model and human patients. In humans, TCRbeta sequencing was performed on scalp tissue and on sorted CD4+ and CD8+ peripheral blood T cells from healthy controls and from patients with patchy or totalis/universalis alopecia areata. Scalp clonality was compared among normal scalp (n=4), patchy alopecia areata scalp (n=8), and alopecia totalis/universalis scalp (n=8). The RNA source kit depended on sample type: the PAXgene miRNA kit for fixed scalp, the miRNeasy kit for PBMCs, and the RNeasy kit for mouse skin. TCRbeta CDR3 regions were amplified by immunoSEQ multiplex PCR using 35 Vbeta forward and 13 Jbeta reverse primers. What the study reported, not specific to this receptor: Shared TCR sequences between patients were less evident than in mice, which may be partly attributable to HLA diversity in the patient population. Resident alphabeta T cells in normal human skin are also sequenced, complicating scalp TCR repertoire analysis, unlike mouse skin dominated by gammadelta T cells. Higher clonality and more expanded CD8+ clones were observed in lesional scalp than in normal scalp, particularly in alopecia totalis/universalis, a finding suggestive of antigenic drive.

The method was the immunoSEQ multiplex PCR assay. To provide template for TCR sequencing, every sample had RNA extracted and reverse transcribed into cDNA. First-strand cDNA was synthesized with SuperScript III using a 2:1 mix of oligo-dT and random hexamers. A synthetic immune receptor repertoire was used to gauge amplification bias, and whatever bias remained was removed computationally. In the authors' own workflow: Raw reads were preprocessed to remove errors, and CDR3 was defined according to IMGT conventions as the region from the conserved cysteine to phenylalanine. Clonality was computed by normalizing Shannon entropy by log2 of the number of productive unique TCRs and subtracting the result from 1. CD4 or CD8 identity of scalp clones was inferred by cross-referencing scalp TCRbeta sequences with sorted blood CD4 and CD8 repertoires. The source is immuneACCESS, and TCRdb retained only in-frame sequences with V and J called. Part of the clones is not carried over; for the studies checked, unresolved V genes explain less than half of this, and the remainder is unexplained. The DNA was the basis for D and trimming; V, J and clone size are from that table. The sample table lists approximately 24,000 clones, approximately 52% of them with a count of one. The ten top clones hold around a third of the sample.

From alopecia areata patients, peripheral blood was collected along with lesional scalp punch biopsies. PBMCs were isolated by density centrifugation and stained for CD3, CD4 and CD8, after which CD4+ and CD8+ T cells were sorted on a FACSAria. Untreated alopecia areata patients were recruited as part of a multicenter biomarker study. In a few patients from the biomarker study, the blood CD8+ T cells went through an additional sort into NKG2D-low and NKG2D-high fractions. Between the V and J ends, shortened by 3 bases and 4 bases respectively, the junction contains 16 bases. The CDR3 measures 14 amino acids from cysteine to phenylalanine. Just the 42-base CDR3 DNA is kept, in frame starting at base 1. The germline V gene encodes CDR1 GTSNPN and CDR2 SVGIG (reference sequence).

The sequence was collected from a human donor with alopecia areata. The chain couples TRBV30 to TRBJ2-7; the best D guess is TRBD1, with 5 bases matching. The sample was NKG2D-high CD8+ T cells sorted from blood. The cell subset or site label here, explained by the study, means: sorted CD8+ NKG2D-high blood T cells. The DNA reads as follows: TGTGCCTGGAGGGATCCAACCCGACAGTACGAGCAGTACTTC. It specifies CAWRDPTRQYEQYF.